The next 14 T cell receptor beta chains were all read from a single sample in a study of T cells after yellow fever vaccination. Via MiXCR, TCRdb re-called the 5' RACE reads, giving one row per CDR3 protein. The sample has under 350,000 distinct CDR3 sequences; about 4% are singletons. The sequencing used PBMCs, collected 5 days after the yellow fever booster vaccination. These receptors were taken from a man between 18 and 29 years old who received the YFV17D yellow fever vaccine.

The rearrangement uses TRBV6-2 or TRBV6-3 and TRBJ2-1; unclear D gene. CDR1 is MNHEY and CDR2 is SVGEGT in the germline V gene. Deletions cut 5 bases from V and 7 bases from J, with 12 bases between. The length of the CDR3 is 13 residues. CDR3 region: CASSTWVGNEQFF. The CDR3 DNA reads as TGTGCCAGCAGTACATGGGTCGGGAATGAGCAGTTCTTC.

Ten or more counts support this clonotype. CDR3 sequence reads: CASSLVQGLNTEAFF. In nucleotides, the CDR3 is TGCGCCAGCAGCTTGGTACAGGGTTTGAACACTGAAGCTTTCTTT. The V and J genes are TRBV5-1 and TRBJ1-1, with TRBD1 as a possible D gene (6 bases). With 0 bases removed from V and 0 bases from J, the gap between germline ends came to 9 bases. This CDR3 region has 15 residues. Germline CDR1 is SGHRS and CDR2 is YFSETQ.

This clonotype showed up many times. The rearrangement links TRBV4-3 to TRBJ1-5; 8 bases map to TRBD1. Germline CDR1 is LGHNA and CDR2 is YSLEER. Trimming removed 4 bases from V and 5 bases from J; junction bases left unmatched: 4. This CDR3 spans 14 amino acids. The chain's CDR3 is CASSLDRGDQPQHF. The CDR3 bases are TGCGCCAGCAGCCTCGACAGGGGAGATCAGCCCCAGCATTTT.

This clonotype was seen only a few times. CDR3: CSAHPQGDNGYTF. The CDR3 region has the DNA TGCAGCGCTCACCCGCAGGGGGATAATGGCTACACCTTC. The chain carries TRBV29-1 and TRBJ1-2; TRBD1 matches at 7 bases. CDR1 SQVTM and CDR2 ANQGSEA come from the germline V gene. The J segment lost 6 bases and the V segment lost 7 bases, leaving 11 bases of the junction unmatched. CDR3 length: 13 amino acids.

This clonotype was found a few times. The V gene is TRBV23-1, the J gene TRBJ2-3; D is possibly TRBD2 (5 bases). TRBV23-1 is identified as an open reading frame with a role that is uncertain. The CDR3 loop spans 15 amino acids. V lost 4 bases to trimming and J lost 5 bases, with 16 bases between them. CDR3 sequence reads: CASSRPRAGEDTQYF. CDR3 DNA: TGCGCCAGCAGTCGCCCCCGGGCGGGTGAAGATACGCAGTATTTT.

The genes are TRBV19 and TRBJ1-5, with 10 bases matching TRBD1. Germline V gene lookup returns CDR1 LNHDA and CDR2 SQIVND (reference sequence). This CDR3 has 17 amino acids. The V segment lost 0 bases and the J segment 4 bases; nucleotides outside the gene matches: 6. Here the CDR3 DNA reads TGTGCCAGTAGTATAGATCGAGGACAGGGGGTTAATCAGCCCCAGCATTTT. Residues: CASSIDRGQGVNQPQHF.

This sequence joins TRBV2 and TRBJ2-3, with D uncertain. V was cut by 4 bases and J by 2 bases, with 10 bases left in between. This CDR3 is 14 amino acids long. CDR1 is SNHLY, CDR2 FYNNEI, per germline. The CDR3 sequence is CASSVRTVTDTQYF. The CDR3 nucleotides are TGTGCCAGCAGTGTGAGGACGGTCACAGATACGCAGTATTTT.

This clonotype turned up a few times. V gene TRBV20-1 combines with J gene TRBJ2-3; no definite D call. Germline CDR1 is DFQATT and CDR2 is SNEGSKA (reference sequence). V dropped 1 base and J dropped 0 bases, with 14 bases sitting between them. This CDR3 is 16 amino acids long. The CDR3 sequence: CSARVPGRTSTDTQYF. CDR3 sequence (DNA): TGCAGTGCTAGAGTCCCGGGCAGAACTAGCACAGATACGCAGTATTTT.

This clonotype was seen a handful of times. The chain uses TRBV21-1 and TRBJ1-6; the DNA was not used to check the table's D call, TRBD1. TRBV21-1 is shown as a pseudogene. This CDR3 spans 15 amino acids. The CDR3, as DNA: TGTGCCAGCAGCTCGACAGGGGCCTATAATTCACCCCTCCACTTT. Translating it yields CASSSTGAYNSPLHF.

The rearrangement uses TRBV9 and TRBJ1-2; tentatively, D is TRBD1 (5 bases). This CDR3 region has 15 residues. Per the germline V gene, CDR1 is SGDLS and CDR2 is YYNGEE. V was clipped by 3 bases and J by 5 bases, with 17 bases between them. CDR3 amino acids: CASSATRDGVYGYTF. The CDR3 coding sequence is TGTGCCAGCAGCGCCACTCGGGACGGAGTATATGGCTACACCTTC.

There are a few counts of this clonotype. The rearrangement uses TRBV4-1 and TRBJ2-5, with D possibly being TRBD1 (6 bases). CDR1 MGHRA and CDR2 YSYEKL come from the germline V gene. V lost 3 bases and J 1 base, leaving 18 bases between the germline ends. The length of the CDR3 is 17 residues. This chain's CDR3 is CASSQETGSPIQETQYF. In nucleotides, the CDR3 is TGCGCCAGCAGCCAGGAAACAGGGAGCCCGATCCAAGAGACCCAGTACTTC.

This chain links TRBV20-1 with TRBJ2-6; the D is unclear. V was cut by 5 bases and J by 0 bases, with 11 bases left in between. CDR1 is DFQATT, CDR2 SNEGSKA, per germline (reference sequence). This CDR3 is 15 amino acids long. Here the CDR3 reads CSARWFLSGANVLTF. CDR3 sequence (DNA): TGCAGTGCTCGGTGGTTCCTCTCTGGGGCCAACGTCCTGACTTTC.

This clonotype was seen a few times. The V and J genes are TRBV5-1 and TRBJ1-1; the D is unclear. CDR3 length: 16 residues. Germline lookup yields CDR1 SGHRS and CDR2 YFSETQ. V dropped 1 base and J dropped 1 base, with 14 bases sitting between them. The CDR3 here is CASSLTPGHTNTEAFF. The CDR3 DNA reads as TGCGCCAGCAGCTTGACCCCTGGGCATACGAACACTGAAGCTTTCTTT.

In its sample, this clonotype was seen many times. This chain joins TRBV9 and TRBJ1-2; D remains unclear. Germline V gives CDR1 SGDLS, CDR2 YYNGEE. The length of the CDR3 is 14 residues. V lost 0 bases to trimming and J lost 4 bases, with 10 bases between them. The CDR3 region is CASSVAANGYGYTF. DNA of the CDR3: TGTGCCAGCAGCGTAGCTGCGAACGGCTATGGCTACACCTTC. Full variable domain (missing parts from reference TRBV9 and TRBJ1-2): DSGVTQTPKHLITATGQRVTLRCSPRSGDLSVYWYQQSLDQGLQFLIQYYNGEERAKGNILERFSAQQFPDLHSELNLSSLELGDSALYFCASSVAANGYGYTFGSGTRLTVV.